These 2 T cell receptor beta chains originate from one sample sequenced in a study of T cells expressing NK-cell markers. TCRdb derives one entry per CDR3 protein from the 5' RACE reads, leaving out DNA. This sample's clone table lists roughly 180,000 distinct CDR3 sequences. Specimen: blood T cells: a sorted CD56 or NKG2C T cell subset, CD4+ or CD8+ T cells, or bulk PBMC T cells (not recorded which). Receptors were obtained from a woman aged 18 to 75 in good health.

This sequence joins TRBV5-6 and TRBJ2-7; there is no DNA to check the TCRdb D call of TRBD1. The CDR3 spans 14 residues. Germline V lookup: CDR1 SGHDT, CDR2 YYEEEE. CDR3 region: CASSNRDSSYEQYF.

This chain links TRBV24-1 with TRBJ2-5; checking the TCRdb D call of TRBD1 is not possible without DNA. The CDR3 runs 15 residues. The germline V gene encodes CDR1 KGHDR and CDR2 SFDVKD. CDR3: CATSDHRDYQETQYF.